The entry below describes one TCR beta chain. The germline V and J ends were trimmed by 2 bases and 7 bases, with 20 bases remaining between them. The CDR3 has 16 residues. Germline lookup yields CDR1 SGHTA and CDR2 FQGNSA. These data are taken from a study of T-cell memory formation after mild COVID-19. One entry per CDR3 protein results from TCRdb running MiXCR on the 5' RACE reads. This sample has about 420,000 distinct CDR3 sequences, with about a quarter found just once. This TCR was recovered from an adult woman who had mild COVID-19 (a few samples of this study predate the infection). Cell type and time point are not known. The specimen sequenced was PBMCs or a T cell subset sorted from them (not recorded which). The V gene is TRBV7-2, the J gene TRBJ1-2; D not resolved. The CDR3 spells CASSLIFAQLRSGYTF. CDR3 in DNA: TGTGCCAGCAGCTTAATTTTTGCACAGTTAAGGAGTGGCTACACCTTC.